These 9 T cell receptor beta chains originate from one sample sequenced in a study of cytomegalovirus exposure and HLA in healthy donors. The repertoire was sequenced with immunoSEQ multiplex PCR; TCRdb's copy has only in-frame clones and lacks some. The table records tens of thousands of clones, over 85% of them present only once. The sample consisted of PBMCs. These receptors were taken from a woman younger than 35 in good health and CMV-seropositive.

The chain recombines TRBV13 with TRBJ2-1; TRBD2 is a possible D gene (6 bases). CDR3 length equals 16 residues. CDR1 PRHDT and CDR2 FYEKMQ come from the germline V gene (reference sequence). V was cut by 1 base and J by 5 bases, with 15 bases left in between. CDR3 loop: CASSLVRAGSNNEQFF. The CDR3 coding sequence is TGTGCCAGCAGCTTAGTGCGGGCGGGGAGCAACAATGAGCAGTTCTTC.

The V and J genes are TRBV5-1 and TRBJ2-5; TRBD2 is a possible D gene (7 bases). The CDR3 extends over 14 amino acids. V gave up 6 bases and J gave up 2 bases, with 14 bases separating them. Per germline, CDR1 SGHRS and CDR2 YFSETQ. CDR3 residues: CASTRGGTQETQYF. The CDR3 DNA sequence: TGCGCCAGCACTAGGGGGGGGACGCAAGAGACCCAGTACTTC.

The CDR3 reads CATAATGDFSLETQYF. The CDR3, as DNA: TGTGCCACCGCGGCGACAGGGGACTTTTCCCTAGAGACCCAGTACTTC. The chain has TRBV27 and TRBJ2-5, with 8 bases aligning to TRBD1. CDR1 and CDR2 (germline): MNHEY, SMNVEV (reference sequence). V lost 10 bases and J lost 4; bases outside the gene matches: 17. The CDR3 runs to 16 residues.

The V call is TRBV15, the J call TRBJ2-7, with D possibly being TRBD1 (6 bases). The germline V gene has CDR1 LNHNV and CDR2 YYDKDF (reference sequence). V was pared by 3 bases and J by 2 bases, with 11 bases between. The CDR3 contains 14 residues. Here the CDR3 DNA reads TGTGCCACCAGCAGTACAGGGAAGGCCTACGAGCAGTACTTC. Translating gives CATSSTGKAYEQYF.

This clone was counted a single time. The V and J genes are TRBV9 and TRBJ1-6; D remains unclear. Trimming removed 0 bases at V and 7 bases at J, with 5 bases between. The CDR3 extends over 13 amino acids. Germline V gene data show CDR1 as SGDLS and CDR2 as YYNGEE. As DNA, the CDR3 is TGTGCCAGCAGCGTAGAAACAAATTCACCCCTCCACTTT. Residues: CASSVETNSPLHF.

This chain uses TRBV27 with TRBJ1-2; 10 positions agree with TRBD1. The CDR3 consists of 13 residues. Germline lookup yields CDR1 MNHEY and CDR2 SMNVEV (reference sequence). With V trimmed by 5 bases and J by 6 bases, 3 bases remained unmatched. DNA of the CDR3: TGTGCCAGCAGTGAGACAGGGGGCAATGGCTACACCTTC. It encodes CASSETGGNGYTF.

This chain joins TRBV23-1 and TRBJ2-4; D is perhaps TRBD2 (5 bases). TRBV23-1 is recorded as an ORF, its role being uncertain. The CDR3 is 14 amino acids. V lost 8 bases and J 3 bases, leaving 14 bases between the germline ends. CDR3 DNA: TGCGCCAGCTCCCGGGATGAGGGCAAAAACATTCAGTACTTC. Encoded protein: CASSRDEGKNIQYF.

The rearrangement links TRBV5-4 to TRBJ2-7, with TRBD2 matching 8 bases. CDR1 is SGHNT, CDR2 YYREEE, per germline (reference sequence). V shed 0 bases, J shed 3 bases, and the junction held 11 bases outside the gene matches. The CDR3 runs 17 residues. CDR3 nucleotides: TGTGCCAGCAGCTTGGATTTTGGTTTCCGGGGGGGCTACGAGCAGTACTTC. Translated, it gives CASSLDFGFRGGYEQYF.

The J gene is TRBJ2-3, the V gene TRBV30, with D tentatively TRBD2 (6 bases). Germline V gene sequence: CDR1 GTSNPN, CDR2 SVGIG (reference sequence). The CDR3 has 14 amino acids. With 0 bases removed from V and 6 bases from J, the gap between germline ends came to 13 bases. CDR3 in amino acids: CAWSVMSGADTQYF. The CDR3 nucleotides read TGTGCCTGGAGTGTAATGTCGGGAGCGGATACGCAGTATTTT.